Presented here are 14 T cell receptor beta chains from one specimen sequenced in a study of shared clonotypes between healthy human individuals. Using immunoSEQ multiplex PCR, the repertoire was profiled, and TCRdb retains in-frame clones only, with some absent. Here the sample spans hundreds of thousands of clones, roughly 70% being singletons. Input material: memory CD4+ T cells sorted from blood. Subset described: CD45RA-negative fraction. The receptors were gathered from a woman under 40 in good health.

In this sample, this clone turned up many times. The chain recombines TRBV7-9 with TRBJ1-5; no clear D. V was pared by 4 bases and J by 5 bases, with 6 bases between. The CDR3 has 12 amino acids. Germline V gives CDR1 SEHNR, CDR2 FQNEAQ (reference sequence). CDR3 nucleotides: TGTGCCAGCAGCTGGCGAGATCAGCCCCAGCATTTT. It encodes CASSWRDQPQHF. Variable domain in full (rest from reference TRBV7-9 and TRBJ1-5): DTGVSQNPRHKITKRGQNVTFRCDPISEHNRLYWYRQTLGQGPEFLTYFQNEAQLEKSRLLSDRFSAERPKGSFSTLEIQRTEQGDSAMYLCASSWRDQPQHFGDGTRLSIL.

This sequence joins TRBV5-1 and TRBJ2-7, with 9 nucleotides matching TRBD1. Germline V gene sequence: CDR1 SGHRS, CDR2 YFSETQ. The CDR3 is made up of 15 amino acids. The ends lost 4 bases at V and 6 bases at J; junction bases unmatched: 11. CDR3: CASSTTPGTGIEQYF. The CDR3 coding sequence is TGCGCCAGCAGCACTACCCCTGGGACAGGGATCGAGCAGTACTTC.

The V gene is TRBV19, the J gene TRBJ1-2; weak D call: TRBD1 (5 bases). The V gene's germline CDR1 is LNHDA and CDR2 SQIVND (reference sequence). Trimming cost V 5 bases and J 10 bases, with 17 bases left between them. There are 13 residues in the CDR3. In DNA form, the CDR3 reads TGTGCCAGTAGTTCGGAGTCAGGGTTCTCCTACACCTTC. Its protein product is CASSSESGFSYTF.

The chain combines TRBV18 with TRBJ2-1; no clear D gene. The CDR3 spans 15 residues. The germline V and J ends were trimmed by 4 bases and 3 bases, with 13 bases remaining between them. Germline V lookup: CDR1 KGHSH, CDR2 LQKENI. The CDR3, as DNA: TGTGCCAGCTCACTGCTCAAATCCGACTACAATGAGCAGTTCTTC. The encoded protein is CASSLLKSDYNEQFF.

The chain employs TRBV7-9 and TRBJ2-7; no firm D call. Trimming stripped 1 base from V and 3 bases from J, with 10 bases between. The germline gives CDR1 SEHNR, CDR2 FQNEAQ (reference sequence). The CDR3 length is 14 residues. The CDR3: CASSLDTAVYEQYF. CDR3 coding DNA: TGTGCCAGCAGCTTAGACACGGCCGTCTACGAGCAGTACTTC.

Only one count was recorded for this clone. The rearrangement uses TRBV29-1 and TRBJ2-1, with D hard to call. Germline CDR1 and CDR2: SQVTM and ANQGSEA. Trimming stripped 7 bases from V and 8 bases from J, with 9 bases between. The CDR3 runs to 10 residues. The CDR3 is CSADQDEQFF. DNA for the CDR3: TGCAGCGCCGACCAAGATGAGCAGTTCTTC.

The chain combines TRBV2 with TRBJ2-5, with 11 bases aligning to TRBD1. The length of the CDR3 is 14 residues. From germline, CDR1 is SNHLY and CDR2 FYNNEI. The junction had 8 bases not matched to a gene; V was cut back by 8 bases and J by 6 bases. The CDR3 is CASLFGQGAKTQYF. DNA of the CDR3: TGTGCCAGCCTCTTTGGACAGGGGGCGAAGACCCAGTACTTC.

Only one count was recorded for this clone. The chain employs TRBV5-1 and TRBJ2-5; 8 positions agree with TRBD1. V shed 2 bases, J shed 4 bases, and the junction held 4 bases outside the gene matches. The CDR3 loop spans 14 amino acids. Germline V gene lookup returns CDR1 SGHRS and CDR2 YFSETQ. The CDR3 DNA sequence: TGCGCCAGCAGCTTCGGACAGGGCACAGAGACCCAGTACTTC. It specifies CASSFGQGTETQYF. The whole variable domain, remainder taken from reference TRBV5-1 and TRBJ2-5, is KAGVTQTPRYLIKTRGQQVTLSCSPISGHRSVSWYQQTPGQGLQFLFEYFSETQRNKGNFPGRFSGRQFSNSRSEMNVSTLELGDSALYLCASSFGQGTETQYFGPGTRLLVL.

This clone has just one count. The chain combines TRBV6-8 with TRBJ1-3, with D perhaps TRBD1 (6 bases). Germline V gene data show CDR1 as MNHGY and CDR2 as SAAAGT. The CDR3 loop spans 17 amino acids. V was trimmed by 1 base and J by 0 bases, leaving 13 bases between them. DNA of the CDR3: TGTGCCAGCAGTTACTTCGATGGGACAATCTCTGGAAACACCATATATTTT. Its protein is CASSYFDGTISGNTIYF.

This chain's CDR3 is CASTGTDYNEQFF. The CDR3 DNA is TGTGCCAGCACTGGGACAGACTACAATGAGCAGTTCTTC. This chain uses TRBV6-5 with TRBJ2-1; TRBD1 matches at 7 bases. The trim removed 7 bases at V and 3 bases at J, leaving 3 bases unmatched. Germline lookup yields CDR1 MNHEY and CDR2 SVGAGI. The CDR3 runs to 13 residues.

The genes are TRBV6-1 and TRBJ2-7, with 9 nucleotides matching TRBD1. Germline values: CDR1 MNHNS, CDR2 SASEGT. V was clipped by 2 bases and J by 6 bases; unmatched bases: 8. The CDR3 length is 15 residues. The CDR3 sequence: CASSETGTGMREQYF. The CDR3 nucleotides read TGTGCCAGCAGTGAAACCGGGACAGGGATGCGCGAGCAGTACTTC.

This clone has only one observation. CDR3 bases: TGCGCCAGCAGCTTCGAGACAGGGCTTGAGCCCCAGCATTTT. Residues: CASSFETGLEPQHF. The rearrangement links TRBV5-1 to TRBJ1-5, with 7 bases lining up with TRBD1. The germline CDR1 and CDR2 sequences are SGHRS and YFSETQ. The CDR3 runs 14 residues. With V trimmed by 2 bases and J by 8 bases, 7 bases remained unmatched.

The CDR3 is CASSQVQGGSYNEQFF. Here the CDR3 DNA reads TGTGCCAGCAGTCAAGTCCAGGGCGGGTCTTACAATGAGCAGTTCTTC. The rearrangement links TRBV27 to TRBJ2-1; D is perhaps TRBD1 or TRBD2 (5 bases each). CDR1 and CDR2 from the germline V gene are MNHEY and SMNVEV (reference sequence). Trimming stripped 5 bases from V and 4 bases from J, with 18 bases between. This CDR3 has 16 amino acids.

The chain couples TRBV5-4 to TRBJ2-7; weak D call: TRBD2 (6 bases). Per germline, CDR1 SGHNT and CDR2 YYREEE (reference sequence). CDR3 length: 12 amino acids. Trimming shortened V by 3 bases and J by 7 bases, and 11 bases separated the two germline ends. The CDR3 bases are TGTGCCAGCAGCTGGGACGCGGGGGAGCAGTACTTC. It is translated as CASSWDAGEQYF.